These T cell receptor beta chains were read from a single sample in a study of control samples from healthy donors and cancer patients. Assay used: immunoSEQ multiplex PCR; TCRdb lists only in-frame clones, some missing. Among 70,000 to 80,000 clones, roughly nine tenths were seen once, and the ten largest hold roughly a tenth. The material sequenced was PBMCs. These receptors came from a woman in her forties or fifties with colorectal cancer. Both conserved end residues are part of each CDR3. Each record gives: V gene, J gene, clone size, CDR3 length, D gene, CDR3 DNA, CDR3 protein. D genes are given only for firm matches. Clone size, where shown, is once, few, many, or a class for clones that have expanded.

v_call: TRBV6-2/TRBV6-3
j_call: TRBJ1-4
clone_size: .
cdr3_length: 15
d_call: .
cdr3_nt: TGTGCCAGCAGTTACGACCACCCAACTAATGAAAAACTGTTTTTT
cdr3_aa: CASSYDHPTNEKLFF

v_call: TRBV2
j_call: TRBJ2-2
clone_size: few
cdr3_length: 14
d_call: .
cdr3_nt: TGTGCCAGCGGAAACGGCCGAGAGACCGGGGAGCTGTTTTTT
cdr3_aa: CASGNGRETGELFF

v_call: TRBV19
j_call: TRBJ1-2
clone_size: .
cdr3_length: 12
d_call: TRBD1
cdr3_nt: TGTGCCAGTAGGGTAGGGGGCAATGGCTACACCTTC
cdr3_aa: CASRVGGNGYTF

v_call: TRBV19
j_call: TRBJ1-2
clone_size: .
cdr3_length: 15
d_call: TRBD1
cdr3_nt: TGTGCCAGTAGCACCGGGACAGGGGGAAGGAATGGCTACACCTTC
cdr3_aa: CASSTGTGGRNGYTF

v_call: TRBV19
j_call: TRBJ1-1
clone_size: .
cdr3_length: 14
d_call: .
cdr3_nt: TGTGCCAGTAGTATACGGACACTGAACACTGAAGCTTTCTTT
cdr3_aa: CASSIRTLNTEAFF

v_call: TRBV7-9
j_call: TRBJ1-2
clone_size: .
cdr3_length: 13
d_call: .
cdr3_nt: TGTGCCAGCAGCTCCCAGGTGAACTATGGCTACACCTTC
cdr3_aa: CASSSQVNYGYTF

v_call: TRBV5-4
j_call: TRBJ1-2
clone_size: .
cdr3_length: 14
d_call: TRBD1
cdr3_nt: TGTGCCAGCAGACTGACAGGGGGCGCGGCTGGCTACACCTTC
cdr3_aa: CASRLTGGAAGYTF

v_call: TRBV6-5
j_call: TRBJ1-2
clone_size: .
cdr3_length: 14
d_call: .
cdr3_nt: TGTGCCAGCAGTTACCAGACAGGTTCGATTGGCTACACCTTC
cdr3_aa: CASSYQTGSIGYTF

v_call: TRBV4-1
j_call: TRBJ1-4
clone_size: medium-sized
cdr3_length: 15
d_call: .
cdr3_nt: TGCGCCAGCAGCCAAGAACTACAGGGATTGGAAAAACTGTTTTTT
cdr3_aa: CASSQELQGLEKLFF

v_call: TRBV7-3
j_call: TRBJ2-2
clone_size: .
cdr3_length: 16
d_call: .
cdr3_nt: TGTGCCAGCAGCCTGACAGGAGCAGAGAACACCGGGGAGCTGTTTTTT
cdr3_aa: CASSLTGAENTGELFF

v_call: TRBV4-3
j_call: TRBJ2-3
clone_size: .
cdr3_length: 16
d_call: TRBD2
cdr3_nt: TGCGCCAGCAGCCAAGAGACCTTGCGGGGGGTGGATACGCAGTATTTT
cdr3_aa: CASSQETLRGVDTQYF

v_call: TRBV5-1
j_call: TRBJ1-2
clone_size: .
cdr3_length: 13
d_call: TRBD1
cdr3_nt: TGCGCCAGCAGCGTTGACAGGGACTATGGCTACACCTTC
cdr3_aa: CASSVDRDYGYTF

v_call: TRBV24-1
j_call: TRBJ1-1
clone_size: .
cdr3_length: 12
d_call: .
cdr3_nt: TGTGCCACCAGTGATTACGGGGGGGAAGCTTTCTTT
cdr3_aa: CATSDYGGEAFF

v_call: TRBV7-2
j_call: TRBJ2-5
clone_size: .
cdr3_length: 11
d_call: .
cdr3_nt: TGTGCCAGCAGCAGCCAAGAGACCCAGTACTTC
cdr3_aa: CASSSQETQYF

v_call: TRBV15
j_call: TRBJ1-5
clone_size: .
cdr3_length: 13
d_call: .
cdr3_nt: TGTGCCACCAGCAGAGATCGGGGGCAGCCCCAGCATTTT
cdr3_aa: CATSRDRGQPQHF

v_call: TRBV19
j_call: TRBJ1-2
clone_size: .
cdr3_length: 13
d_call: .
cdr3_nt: TGTGCCAGTGGGACGGGGTCGGACTATGGCTACACCTTC
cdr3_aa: CASGTGSDYGYTF

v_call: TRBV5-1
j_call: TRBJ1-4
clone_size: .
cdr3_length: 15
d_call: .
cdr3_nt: TGCGCCAGCAGCTTGTTTCGGGCGTCTGGAGGAAAACTGTTTTTT
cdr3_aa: CASSLFRASGGKLFF

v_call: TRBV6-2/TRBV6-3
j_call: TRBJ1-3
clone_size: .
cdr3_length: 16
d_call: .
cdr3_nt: TGTGCCAGCAGTTACTCCGAGGCGCCCTCTGGAAACACCATATATTTT
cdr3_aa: CASSYSEAPSGNTIYF

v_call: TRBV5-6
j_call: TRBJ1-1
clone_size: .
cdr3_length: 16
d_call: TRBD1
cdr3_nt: TGTGCCAGCATTTTCGGACAGGGGGGATCGAACACTGAAGCTTTCTTT
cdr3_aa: CASIFGQGGSNTEAFF

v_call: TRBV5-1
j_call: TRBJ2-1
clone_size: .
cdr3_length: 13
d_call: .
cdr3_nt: TGCGCCAGCAGCACGGACTGGAACAATGAGCAGTTCTTC
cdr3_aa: CASSTDWNNEQFF

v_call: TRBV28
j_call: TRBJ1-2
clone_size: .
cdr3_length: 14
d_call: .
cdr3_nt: TGTGCCAGCAAAATGGGGGGTCCTAACTATGGCTACACCTTC
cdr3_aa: CASKMGGPNYGYTF

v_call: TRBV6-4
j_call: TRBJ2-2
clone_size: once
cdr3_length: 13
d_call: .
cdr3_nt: TGTGCCAGCAGTGACATGAACACCGGGGAGCTGTTTTTT
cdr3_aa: CASSDMNTGELFF

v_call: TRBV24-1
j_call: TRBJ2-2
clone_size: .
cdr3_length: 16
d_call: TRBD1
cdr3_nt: TGTGCCACCAGTGATCGACCCCAGGGGGCGTCCGGGGAGCTGTTTTTT
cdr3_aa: CATSDRPQGASGELFF

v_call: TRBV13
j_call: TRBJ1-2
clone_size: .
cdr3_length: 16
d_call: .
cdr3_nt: TGTGCCAGCAGCTTAGGACAGCCGGGACGCAGCTATGGCTACACCTTC
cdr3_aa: CASSLGQPGRSYGYTF

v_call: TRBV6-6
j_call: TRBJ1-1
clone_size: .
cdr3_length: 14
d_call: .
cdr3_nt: TGTGCCAGCAGTCAAGGGGTCATGAACACTGAAGCTTTCTTT
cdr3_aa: CASSQGVMNTEAFF

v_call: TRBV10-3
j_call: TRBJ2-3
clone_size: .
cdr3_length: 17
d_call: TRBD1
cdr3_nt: TGTGCCATCAGTGAGTCGTCAGGGGGCCCCGGCACAGATACGCAGTATTTT
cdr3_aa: CAISESSGGPGTDTQYF

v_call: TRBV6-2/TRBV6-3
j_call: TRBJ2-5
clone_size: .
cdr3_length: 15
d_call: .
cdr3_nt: TGTGCCAGCAGTTACTATACGACAGGCCAAGAGACCCAGTACTTC
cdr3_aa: CASSYYTTGQETQYF

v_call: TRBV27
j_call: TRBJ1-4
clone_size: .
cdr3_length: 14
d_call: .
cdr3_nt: TGTGCCAGCAGTTTAGGGGGGAAGGCGGAAAAACTGTTTTTT
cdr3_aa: CASSLGGKAEKLFF

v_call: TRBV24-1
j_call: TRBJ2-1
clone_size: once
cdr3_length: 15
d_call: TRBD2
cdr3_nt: TGTGCCACCAAGGATAGCGGGGGTTCCTACAATGAGCAGTTCTTC
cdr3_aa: CATKDSGGSYNEQFF

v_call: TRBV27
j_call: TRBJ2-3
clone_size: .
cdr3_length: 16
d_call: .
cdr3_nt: TGTGCCAGCAGTTTATCGGAGGCGGAGGCCACAGATACGCAGTATTTT
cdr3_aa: CASSLSEAEATDTQYF

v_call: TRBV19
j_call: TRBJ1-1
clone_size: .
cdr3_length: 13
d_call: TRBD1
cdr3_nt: TGTGCCGTCAGACAGGGGGCGGTCACTGAAGCTTTCTTT
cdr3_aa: CAVRQGAVTEAFF

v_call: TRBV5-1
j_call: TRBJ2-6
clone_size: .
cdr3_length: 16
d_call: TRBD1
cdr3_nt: TGCGCCAGCAGCTCGGGACAGAAGTCTGGGGCCAACGTCCTGACTTTC
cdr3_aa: CASSSGQKSGANVLTF

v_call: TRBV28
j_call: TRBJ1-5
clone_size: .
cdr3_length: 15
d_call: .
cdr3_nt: TGTGCCAGCAGTCCCCGCCAGCGGGGCAATCAGCCCCAGCATTTT
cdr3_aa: CASSPRQRGNQPQHF

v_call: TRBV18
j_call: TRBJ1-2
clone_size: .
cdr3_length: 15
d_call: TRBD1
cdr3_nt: TGTGCCAGCTCAGCAAACAGGGGGACAGGGGAAAGCTACACCTTC
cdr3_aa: CASSANRGTGESYTF

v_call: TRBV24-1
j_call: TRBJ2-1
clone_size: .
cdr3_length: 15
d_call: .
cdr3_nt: TGTGCCACCAGTGCCTGGGGCAGGGGTAACGATGAGCAGTTCTTC
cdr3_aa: CATSAWGRGNDEQFF

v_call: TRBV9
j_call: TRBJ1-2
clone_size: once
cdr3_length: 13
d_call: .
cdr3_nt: TGTGCCAGCAGCGTAGGATCCGGGGATGGCTACACCTTC
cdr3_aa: CASSVGSGDGYTF

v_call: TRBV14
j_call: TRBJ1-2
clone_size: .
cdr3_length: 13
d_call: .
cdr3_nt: TGTGCCAGCAGCCAACAGGAGATGTATGGCTACACCTTC
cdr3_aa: CASSQQEMYGYTF

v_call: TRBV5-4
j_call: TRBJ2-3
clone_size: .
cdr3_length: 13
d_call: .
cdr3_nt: TGTGCCAGCAGCAAGGGACTTGTAGATACGCAGTATTTT
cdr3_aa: CASSKGLVDTQYF

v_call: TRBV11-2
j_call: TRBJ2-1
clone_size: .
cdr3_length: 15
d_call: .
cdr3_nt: TGTGCCAGCAGCTTATTCGGACAACCACTCAATGAGCAGTTCTTC
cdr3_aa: CASSLFGQPLNEQFF

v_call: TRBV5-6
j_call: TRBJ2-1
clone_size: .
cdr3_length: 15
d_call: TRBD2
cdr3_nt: TGTGCCAGCAGCAGGCGCCTAGCGGGGGCAAATGAGCAGTTCTTC
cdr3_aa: CASSRRLAGANEQFF

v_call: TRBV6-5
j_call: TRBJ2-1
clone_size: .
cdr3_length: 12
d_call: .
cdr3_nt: TGTGCCAGCAGGGAGCTGAAAAATGAGCAGTTCTTC
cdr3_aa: CASRELKNEQFF

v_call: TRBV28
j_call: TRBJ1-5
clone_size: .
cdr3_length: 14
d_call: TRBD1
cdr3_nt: TGTGCCAGCAGGTATACAGGGGGCGGCCAGCCCCAGCATTTT
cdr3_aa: CASRYTGGGQPQHF